This T cell receptor (beta chain) was identified in a study of CD8+CD57+ T cells in acquired aplastic anemia. Study as a whole: The average for DNA from sorted CD4+ and CD8+ cells was 3 to 3.5 ug.

Germline V gene sequence: CDR1 DFQATT, CDR2 SNEGSKA (reference sequence). The CDR3 spans 15 residues. V gave up 6 bases and J gave up 5 bases, with 19 bases separating them. Overall study findings and caveats: Patients showed no significant difference from controls in CD8+ Simpson's diversity. Patients had about 31 CD8+ CDR3 sequences in common with controls (the shared set).

TCR beta VDJ combinations and CDR3 sequences were profiled from genomic DNA. Via MiXCR, TCRdb re-called the reads, giving one row per CDR3 protein. The sample shows about 98,000 distinct CDR3 sequences, 55% to 70% of them seen only once. The authors sequenced patients whose flow cytometry had shown CD8+CD57+ cell expansion. Among the patients, all had severe acquired aplastic anemia. In regard to this clonotype: Its specificity is unknown.

The specimen was sorted CD4+, CD8+, or CD8+CD57+ T cells (not recorded which) from PBMCs. This chain uses TRBV20-1 with TRBJ2-2, with D possibly TRBD1 on 7 matching bases. This TCR derives from a human donor with aplastic anemia. CDR3 DNA sequence: TGCAGTGCGTATAATCAGGGGGGCTCGACCGGGGAGCTGTTTTTT. This gives the protein CSAYNQGGSTGELFF.